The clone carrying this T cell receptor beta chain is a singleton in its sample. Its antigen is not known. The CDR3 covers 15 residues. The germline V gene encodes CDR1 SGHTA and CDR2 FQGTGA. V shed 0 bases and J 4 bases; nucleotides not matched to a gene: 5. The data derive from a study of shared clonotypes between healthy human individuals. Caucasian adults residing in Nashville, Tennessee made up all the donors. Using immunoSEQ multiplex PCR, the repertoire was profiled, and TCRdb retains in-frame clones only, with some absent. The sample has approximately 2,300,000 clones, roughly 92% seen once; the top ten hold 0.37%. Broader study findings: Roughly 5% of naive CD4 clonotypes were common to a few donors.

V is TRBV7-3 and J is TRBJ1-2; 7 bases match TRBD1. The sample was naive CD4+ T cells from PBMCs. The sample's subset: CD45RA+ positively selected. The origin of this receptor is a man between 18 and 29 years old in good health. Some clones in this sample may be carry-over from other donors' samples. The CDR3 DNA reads TGTGCCAGCAGCTTAACGGCCAGGGGGACCTATGGCTACACCTTC. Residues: CASSLTARGTYGYTF.